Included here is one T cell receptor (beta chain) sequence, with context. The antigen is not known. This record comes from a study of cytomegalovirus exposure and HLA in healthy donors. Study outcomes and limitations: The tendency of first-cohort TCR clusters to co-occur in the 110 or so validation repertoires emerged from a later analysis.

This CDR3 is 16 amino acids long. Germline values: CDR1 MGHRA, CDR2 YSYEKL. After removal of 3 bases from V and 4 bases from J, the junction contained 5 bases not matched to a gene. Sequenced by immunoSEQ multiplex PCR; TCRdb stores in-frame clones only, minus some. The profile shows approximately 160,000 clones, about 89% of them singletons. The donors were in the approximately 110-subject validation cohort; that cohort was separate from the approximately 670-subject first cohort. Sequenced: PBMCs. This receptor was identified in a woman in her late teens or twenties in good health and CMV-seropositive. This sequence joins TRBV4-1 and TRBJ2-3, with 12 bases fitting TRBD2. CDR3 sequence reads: CASSHLAGGGADTQYF. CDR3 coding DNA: TGCGCCAGCAGCCATCTAGCGGGAGGGGGGGCAGATACGCAGTATTTT.